The 32 T cell receptor beta chains presented below share a single source sample, sequenced in a study of shared clonotypes between healthy human individuals. TCRdb's copy holds only in-frame clones and misses some; the assay was immunoSEQ multiplex PCR. The sample carries roughly 520,000 clones, more than 95% recorded once. Source material: naive CD4+ T cells sorted from blood. Subset: CD45RA+ positively selected. These receptors were taken from a woman in her twenties or thirties in good health.

This chain uses TRBV28 with TRBJ1-2; D may be TRBD1 (6 bases). The CDR3 runs to 13 residues. The V end was cut by 11 bases, the J end by 4 bases, with 17 bases between. The germline V gene has CDR1 MDHEN and CDR2 SYDVKM. This CDR3 is CAACLSGVYGYTF. In nucleotides, the CDR3 is TGTGCCGCTTGTCTGTCAGGGGTCTATGGCTACACCTTC.

The genes are TRBV9 and TRBJ2-7, with a tentative D call TRBD2 (5 bases). Trimming cost V 4 bases and J 2 bases, with 13 bases left between them. This CDR3 contains 14 residues. Germline V gene lookup returns CDR1 SGDLS and CDR2 YYNGEE. CDR3 nucleotide sequence: TGTGCCAGCAGCCCCTCAGCGGTGGCCTACGAGCAGTACTTC. This codes for CASSPSAVAYEQYF.

The chain uses TRBV5-6 and TRBJ2-5; D uncertain. Germline lookup yields CDR1 SGHDT and CDR2 YYEEEE. Trimming stripped 1 base from V and 2 bases from J, with 15 bases between. The CDR3 is made up of 16 amino acids. The CDR3 loop reads CASSLSTYPTQETQYF. CDR3 bases: TGTGCCAGCAGCTTGTCGACATATCCTACACAAGAGACCCAGTACTTC. Together with reference TRBV5-6 and TRBJ2-5, the CDR3 gives the full variable domain: DAGVTQSPTHLIKTRGQQVTLRCSPKSGHDTVSWYQQALGQGPQFIFQYYEEEERQRGNFPDRFSGHQFPNYSSELNVNALLLGDSALYLCASSLSTYPTQETQYFGPGTRLLVL.

The chain combines TRBV4-1 with TRBJ1-4; TRBD1 aligns across 10 bases. Germline lookup yields CDR1 MGHRA and CDR2 YSYEKL. V lost 2 bases and J lost 11; bases outside the gene matches: 11. The CDR3 has 16 amino acids. The CDR3 DNA reads as TGCGCCAGCAGCCAAACCCGGGACAGGGGTTTTCCTAAACTGTTTTTT. Protein product: CASSQTRDRGFPKLFF.

The rearrangement joins TRBV5-4 to TRBJ2-7; either TRBD1 or TRBD2 may supply D (7 bases each). V was pared by 0 bases and J by 0 bases, with 16 bases between. Looked up from germline, CDR1 is SGHNT and CDR2 is YYREEE (reference sequence). The CDR3 extends over 17 amino acids. The CDR3 sequence: CASSLGPGGGSSYEQYF. The CDR3 DNA sequence: TGTGCCAGCAGCTTGGGCCCAGGGGGAGGGAGCTCCTACGAGCAGTACTTC.

The CDR3, as DNA: TGTGCCAGCAGCTTACTTCGGACTAGGGGCTACGAGCAGTACTTC. Translation gives CASSLLRTRGYEQYF. The chain joins TRBV11-2 to TRBJ2-7, with 7 bases that match TRBD2. CDR1 is SGHAT, CDR2 FQNNGV, per germline. The CDR3 consists of 15 residues. V lost 2 bases and J lost 3; bases outside the gene matches: 7.

Written as DNA, the CDR3 is TGTGCCAGCTCACTAGGAATAGCGGGAATGGATACGCAGTATTTT. It yields the protein CASSLGIAGMDTQYF. The genes are TRBV18 and TRBJ2-3; 8 nucleotides align to TRBD2. The CDR3 extends over 15 amino acids. Trimming took 4 bases from V and 6 from J; bases not matched to a gene: 9. CDR1 is KGHSH and CDR2 is LQKENI in the germline V gene.

A single count supports this clone. The V gene is TRBV27, the J gene TRBJ2-7; D is possibly TRBD1 or TRBD2 (5 bases each). The CDR3 contains 14 residues. V gave up 5 bases and J gave up 1 base, with 12 bases separating them. Germline V gene sequence: CDR1 MNHEY, CDR2 SMNVEV (reference sequence). This CDR3 reads CASSPRDGSYEQYF. CDR3 sequence (DNA): TGTGCCAGCAGTCCCCGGGACGGTTCCTACGAGCAGTACTTC.

This clone came up once. V usage is TRBV28 and J usage is TRBJ2-1; TRBD1 matches at 9 bases. The CDR3 has 15 amino acids. The germline V gene encodes CDR1 MDHEN and CDR2 SYDVKM. The trim removed 5 bases at V and 4 bases at J, leaving 6 bases unmatched. The CDR3 loop is CASSRNRGQYNEQFF. Here the CDR3 DNA reads TGTGCCAGCAGTAGAAACAGGGGGCAGTACAATGAGCAGTTCTTC.

The genes are TRBV18 and TRBJ1-5; D is ambiguous. The CDR3 is 13 residues long. Trimming took off 5 bases at V and 5 bases at J, with 10 bases between the two ends. Germline CDR1 and CDR2: KGHSH and LQKENI. The CDR3 coding sequence is TGTGCCAGCTCAACCCTCGGTGATCAGCCCCAGCATTTT. This translates into CASSTLGDQPQHF.

The chain joins TRBV28 to TRBJ1-4; D gene uncertain. Germline CDR1 MDHEN, CDR2 SYDVKM. The CDR3 length is 14 residues. V was pared by 6 bases and J by 4 bases, with 12 bases between. CDR3 nucleotide sequence: TGTGCCAGCAGGACCCCTATAGTTAATGAAAAACTGTTTTTT. Translation gives CASRTPIVNEKLFF.

The rearrangement joins TRBV19 to TRBJ2-1, with no clear D. CDR1 and CDR2 from the germline V gene are LNHDA and SQIVND (reference sequence). V lost 7 bases and J 5 bases, leaving 15 bases between the germline ends. The CDR3 is 14 residues long. In DNA, the CDR3 is TGTGCCAGTACGGATACGGTACACGACAATGAGCAGTTCTTC. Its translation: CASTDTVHDNEQFF.

V gene TRBV6-4 combines with J gene TRBJ2-7; D may be TRBD1 or TRBD2 (5 bases each). Deletions cut 4 bases from V and 0 bases from J, with 13 bases between. The germline CDR1 and CDR2 sequences are MRHNA and SNTAGT. This CDR3 is 15 amino acids long. CDR3 loop: CASSVQAGSSYEQYF. The CDR3 bases are TGTGCCAGCAGTGTCCAGGCAGGGAGCTCCTACGAGCAGTACTTC.

The genes are TRBV19 and TRBJ2-7; 8 bases line up with TRBD1. V was clipped by 3 bases and J by 4 bases; unmatched bases: 11. This CDR3 is 16 amino acids long. Germline lookup yields CDR1 LNHDA and CDR2 SQIVND (reference sequence). The CDR3 region has the DNA TGTGCCAGTAGTATTGGGGCCCAGGGGGCGCCTTACGAGCAGTACTTC. This translates into CASSIGAQGAPYEQYF.

The rearrangement joins TRBV5-5 to TRBJ1-5; no clear D gene. Germline values: CDR1 SGHKS, CDR2 YYEKEE (reference sequence). CDR3 size: 13 residues. The V gene lost 1 base and the J gene lost 5 bases, with 7 bases spanning the gap. The CDR3 DNA reads as TGTGCCAGCAGCTTGTCCCGAGATCAGCCCCAGCATTTT. Translating it yields CASSLSRDQPQHF.

The chain employs TRBV4-1 and TRBJ2-7; 8 nucleotides align to TRBD2. The CDR3 contains 14 residues. The V gene end was trimmed by 5 bases and the J gene end by 3 bases; junction bases not matched to a gene: 6. Germline assignment: CDR1 MGHRA and CDR2 YSYEKL. The DNA for the CDR3 is TGCGCCAGCAGCAGCGGGGCGGGAGGCTACGAGCAGTACTTC. Its protein product is CASSSGAGGYEQYF.

V gene TRBV19 combines with J gene TRBJ1-5; D remains ambiguous. The length of the CDR3 is 15 residues. The germline V and J ends were trimmed by 7 bases and 2 bases, with 15 bases remaining between them. The germline V gene has CDR1 LNHDA and CDR2 SQIVND (reference sequence). CDR3 residues: CASKFRSEGNQPQHF. In nucleotides, the CDR3 is TGTGCCAGTAAATTCAGGTCGGAAGGCAATCAGCCCCAGCATTTT. The full variable domain, in which reference TRBV19 and TRBJ1-5 provide the parts outside the CDR3, is DGGITQSPKYLFRKEGQNVTLSCEQNLNHDAMYWYRQDPGQGLRLIYYSQIVNDFQKGDIAEGYSVSREKKESFPLTVTSAQKNPTAFYLCASKFRSEGNQPQHFGDGTRLSIL.

This chain connects TRBV4-1 to TRBJ2-7; TRBD1 matches 10 bases. Germline trimming cut 3 bases from V and 9 bases from J; bases unmatched to any gene: 2. Looked up from germline, CDR1 is MGHRA and CDR2 is YSYEKL. The CDR3 contains 12 residues. CDR3 coding DNA: TGCGCCAGCAGCCATCGGACAGGGGGGCAGTACTTC. Its translation is CASSHRTGGQYF.

The chain recombines TRBV11-2 with TRBJ1-1, with TRBD1 as a possible D gene (5 bases). This CDR3 has 16 residues. CDR1 and CDR2 (germline): SGHAT, FQNNGV. Trimming shortened V by 5 bases and J by 6 bases, and 22 bases separated the two germline ends. CDR3 sequence (DNA): TGTGCCAGCAGCCTTTCAACCGGGACGCCATCCTCTGAAGCTTTCTTT. Protein: CASSLSTGTPSSEAFF.

This chain joins TRBV7-9 and TRBJ2-7; possibly TRBD2 for D (6 bases). Germline V gives CDR1 SEHNR, CDR2 FQNEAQ (reference sequence). The CDR3 spans 16 residues. Trimming shortened V by 1 base and J by 1 base, and 14 bases separated the two germline ends. The CDR3 protein is CASSLVGLARSYEQYF. As DNA, the CDR3 is TGTGCCAGCAGCTTAGTTGGTCTAGCGCGTTCCTACGAGCAGTACTTC.

V usage is TRBV9 and J usage is TRBJ2-2; TRBD2 matches at 12 bases. With V trimmed by 1 base and J by 0 bases, 4 bases remained unmatched. This CDR3 has 18 amino acids. Germline assignment: CDR1 SGDLS and CDR2 YYNGEE. CDR3 coding DNA: TGTGCCAGCAGCGTAACTAGCGGGAGGCCACCGAACACCGGGGAGCTGTTTTTT. Translation gives CASSVTSGRPPNTGELFF.

The chain joins TRBV19 to TRBJ2-5, with D perhaps being TRBD1 or TRBD2 (7 bases each). The CDR3 is 15 residues long. Germline V gives CDR1 LNHDA, CDR2 SQIVND (reference sequence). Deletions cut 7 bases from V and 7 bases from J, with 22 bases between. CDR3 DNA: TGTGCCAGTAATGATTTGGCAGGGGGGGATAGGACCCAGTACTTC. It yields the protein CASNDLAGGDRTQYF.

This clone was picked up one time. The V call is TRBV9, the J call TRBJ1-1, with D possibly TRBD1 on 5 matching bases. Germline CDR1 and CDR2: SGDLS and YYNGEE. This CDR3 is built from 14 residues. V dropped 0 bases and J dropped 6 bases, with 12 bases sitting between them. In DNA, the CDR3 is TGTGCCAGCAGCGTAGCCGAGCGGGGGGCTGAAGCTTTCTTT. It specifies CASSVAERGAEAFF.

This clone was seen once. The genes are TRBV5-1 and TRBJ2-2, with 7 bases that match TRBD2. Losses at the gene ends were 1 base for V and 5 bases for J; bases not matched to a gene: 5. Germline CDR1 and CDR2: SGHRS and YFSETQ. This CDR3 has 15 residues. Written as DNA, the CDR3 is TGCGCCAGCAGCTTGCGGGAGGCGGGGACCGGGGAGCTGTTTTTT. Its translation is CASSLREAGTGELFF.

About this clone: Other nucleotide sequences from this sample produce the same CDR3. This chain links TRBV18 with TRBJ1-1, with TRBD1 identical over 9 bases. The germline CDR1 and CDR2 sequences are KGHSH and LQKENI. The CDR3 consists of 14 residues. V dropped 4 bases and J dropped 2; count of bases not matched to a gene: 2. CDR3: CASSRDRENTEAFF. In DNA, the CDR3 is TGTGCCAGCTCACGGGACAGGGAAAACACTGAAGCTTTCTTT.

This chain uses TRBV29-1 with TRBJ2-1, with a weak D call TRBD2 (5 bases). V was cut by 0 bases and J by 10 bases, with 7 bases left in between. Germline CDR1 SQVTM, CDR2 ANQGSEA. This CDR3 region has 11 residues. This chain's CDR3 is CSVEELEEQFF. The CDR3 nucleotides are TGCAGCGTTGAAGAACTAGAGGAGCAGTTCTTC.

This sequence joins TRBV19 and TRBJ2-1; 11 nucleotides align to TRBD1. Trimming cost V 1 base and J 9 bases; bases outside gene matches: 5. Germline V lookup: CDR1 LNHDA, CDR2 SQIVND (reference sequence). This CDR3 is built from 15 residues. The CDR3 region is CASSIVGQGAPEQFF. The CDR3 DNA sequence: TGTGCCAGTAGTATAGTTGGACAGGGGGCGCCTGAGCAGTTCTTC.

V usage is TRBV18 and J usage is TRBJ2-2, with D perhaps TRBD1 or TRBD2 (5 bases each). Germline V lookup: CDR1 KGHSH, CDR2 LQKENI. Between the trimmed V and J ends, which lost 6 bases and 0 bases, there was a span of 8 bases. The CDR3 is 14 amino acids. For the CDR3, the DNA is TGTGCCAGCTCTCCGGGACCGAACACCGGGGAGCTGTTTTTT. Protein: CASSPGPNTGELFF.

This chain uses TRBV7-3 with TRBJ1-2, with 7 positions matching TRBD1. The CDR3 has 13 residues. V trimming: 5 bases; J trimming: 2 bases; junction bases outside the gene matches: 2. Germline loops: CDR1 SGHTA, CDR2 FQGTGA. CDR3 nucleotides: TGTGCCAGCAGCCAGACAGGGAACTATGGCTACACCTTC. Residues: CASSQTGNYGYTF.

V is TRBV19 and J is TRBJ2-3, with D perhaps TRBD2 (5 bases). The germline V gene has CDR1 LNHDA and CDR2 SQIVND (reference sequence). V was cut by 9 bases and J by 1 base, with 14 bases left in between. The CDR3 covers 14 residues. Written as DNA, the CDR3 is TGTGCCAGCTCTTATTACGGGGGCACAGATACGCAGTATTTT. Translation: CASSYYGGTDTQYF.

The chain has TRBV2 and TRBJ1-2, with D possibly matching TRBD1 (5 bases). Trimming shortened V by 4 bases and J by 5 bases, and 11 bases separated the two germline ends. The CDR3 sequence is 13 residues long. The V gene's germline CDR1 is SNHLY and CDR2 FYNNEI. This CDR3 reads CASSARGLYGYTF. The CDR3 region has the DNA TGTGCCAGCAGTGCTAGGGGACTGTATGGCTACACCTTC.

The genes are TRBV28 and TRBJ2-5, with 9 bases matching TRBD1. With 2 bases clipped from V and 4 bases from J, the junction kept 8 bases outside the gene matches. The CDR3 totals 16 residues. Germline V gene sequence: CDR1 MDHEN, CDR2 SYDVKM. The CDR3 reads CASSLRTGGFTETQYF. CDR3 nucleotides: TGTGCCAGCAGTTTACGAACAGGGGGCTTCACAGAGACCCAGTACTTC.